This entry features one T cell receptor beta chain sequence. Antigen specificity is unknown. These data are taken from a study of PD-L1 blockade in urothelial cancer. Study at large: Samples came from 3 weeks, at the second dose, and 6 weeks into treatment. General study results and limits: Below-median blood TCR clonality before treatment forecast better survival.

Unmatched junction bases numbered 3, after V lost 5 bases and J lost 1 base. CDR3 length: 14 residues. In germline, CDR1 is SEHNR, CDR2 FQNEAQ (reference sequence). This table comes from immunoSEQ multiplex PCR, and its TCRdb copy is limited to in-frame clones, with some not included. The sample has tens of thousands of clones, 90% seen once. Sample: PBMCs, taken around atezolizumab (anti-PD-L1) treatment. The V and J genes are TRBV7-9 and TRBJ2-3, with 7 bases aligning to TRBD1. The source is a man between 60 and 75 years old with urothelial cancer. DNA for the CDR3: TGTGCCAGCAGCACAGGGGTCGGCACAGATACGCAGTATTTT. Protein: CASSTGVGTDTQYF.